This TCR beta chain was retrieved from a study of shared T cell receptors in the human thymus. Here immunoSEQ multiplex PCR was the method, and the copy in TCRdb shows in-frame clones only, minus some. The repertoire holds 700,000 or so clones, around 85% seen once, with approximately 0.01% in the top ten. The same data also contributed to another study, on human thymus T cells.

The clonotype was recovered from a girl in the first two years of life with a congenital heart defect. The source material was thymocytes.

The CDR3 sequence: CASSQENRSEQYF. CDR3 coding DNA: TGCGCCAGCAGCCAAGAAAACAGGAGTGAGCAGTACTTC. The chain joins TRBV4-1 to TRBJ2-7, with a tentative D call TRBD1 (5 bases). V lost 0 bases and J 7 bases, leaving 10 bases between the germline ends. The CDR3 sequence is 13 residues long. The germline gives CDR1 MGHRA, CDR2 YSYEKL.